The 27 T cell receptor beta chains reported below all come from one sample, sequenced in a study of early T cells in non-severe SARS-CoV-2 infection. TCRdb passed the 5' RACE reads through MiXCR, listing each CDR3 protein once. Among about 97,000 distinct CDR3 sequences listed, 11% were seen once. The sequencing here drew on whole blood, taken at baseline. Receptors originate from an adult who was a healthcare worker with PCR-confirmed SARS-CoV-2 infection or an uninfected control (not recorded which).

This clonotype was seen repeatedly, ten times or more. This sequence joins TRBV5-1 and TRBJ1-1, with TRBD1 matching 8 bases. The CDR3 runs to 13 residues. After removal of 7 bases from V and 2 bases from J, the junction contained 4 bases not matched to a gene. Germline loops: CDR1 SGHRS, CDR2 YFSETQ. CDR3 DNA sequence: TGCGCCAGCGGCGACAGGGGAAACACTGAAGCTTTCTTT. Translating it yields CASGDRGNTEAFF.

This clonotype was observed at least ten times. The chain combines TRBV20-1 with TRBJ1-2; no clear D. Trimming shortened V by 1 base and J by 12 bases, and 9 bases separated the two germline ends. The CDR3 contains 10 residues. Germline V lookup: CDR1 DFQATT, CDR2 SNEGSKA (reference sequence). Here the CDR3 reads CSARVTGDTF. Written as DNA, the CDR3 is TGCAGTGCTAGAGTGACCGGCGACACCTTC.

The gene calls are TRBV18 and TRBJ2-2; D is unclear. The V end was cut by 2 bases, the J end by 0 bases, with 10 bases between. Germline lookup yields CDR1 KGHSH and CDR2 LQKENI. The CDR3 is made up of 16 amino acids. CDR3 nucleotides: TGTGCCAGCTCACCAGTCCAGAACGCGAACACCGGGGAGCTGTTTTTT. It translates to CASSPVQNANTGELFF.

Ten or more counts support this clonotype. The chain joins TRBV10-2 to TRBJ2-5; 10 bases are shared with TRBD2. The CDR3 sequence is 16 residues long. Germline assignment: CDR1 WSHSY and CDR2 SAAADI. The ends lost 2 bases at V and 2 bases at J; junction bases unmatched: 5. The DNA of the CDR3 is TGCGCCAGCAGTGAGGGAGCGGGGGGGGTTCAAGAGACCCAGTACTTC. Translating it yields CASSEGAGGVQETQYF.

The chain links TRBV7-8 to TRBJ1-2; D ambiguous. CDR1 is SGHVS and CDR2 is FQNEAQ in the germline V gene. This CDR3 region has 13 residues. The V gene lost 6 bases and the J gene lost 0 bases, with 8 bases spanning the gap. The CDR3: CASSIDSNYGYTF. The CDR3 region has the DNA TGTGCCAGCAGTATCGACTCTAACTATGGCTACACCTTC.

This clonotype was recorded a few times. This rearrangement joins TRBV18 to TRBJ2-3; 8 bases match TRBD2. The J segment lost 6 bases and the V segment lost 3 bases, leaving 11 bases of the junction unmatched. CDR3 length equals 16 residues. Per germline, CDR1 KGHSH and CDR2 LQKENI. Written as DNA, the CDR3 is TGTGCCAGCTCACCCCTGAGGGGTAGCGGGGCTGATACGCAGTATTTT. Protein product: CASSPLRGSGADTQYF.

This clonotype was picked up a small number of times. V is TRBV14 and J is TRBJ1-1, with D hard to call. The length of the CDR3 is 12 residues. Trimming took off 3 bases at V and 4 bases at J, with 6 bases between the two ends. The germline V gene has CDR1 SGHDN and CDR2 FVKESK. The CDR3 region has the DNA TGTGCCAGCAGCCAGGGGAGCACTGAAGCTTTCTTT. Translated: CASSQGSTEAFF.

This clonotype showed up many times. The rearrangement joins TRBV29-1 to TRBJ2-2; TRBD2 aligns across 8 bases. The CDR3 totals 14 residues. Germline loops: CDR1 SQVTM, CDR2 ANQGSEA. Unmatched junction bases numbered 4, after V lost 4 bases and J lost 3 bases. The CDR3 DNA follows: TGCAGCGTTGCCACTAGCGGCGACACCGGGGAGCTGTTTTTT. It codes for CSVATSGDTGELFF.

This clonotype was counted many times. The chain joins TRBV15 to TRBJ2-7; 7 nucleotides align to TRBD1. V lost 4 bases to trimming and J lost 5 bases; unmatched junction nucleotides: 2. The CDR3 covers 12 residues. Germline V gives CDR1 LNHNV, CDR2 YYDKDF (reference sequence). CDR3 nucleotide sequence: TGTGCCACCAGCAATACAGGGGACGAGCAGTACTTC. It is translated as CATSNTGDEQYF.

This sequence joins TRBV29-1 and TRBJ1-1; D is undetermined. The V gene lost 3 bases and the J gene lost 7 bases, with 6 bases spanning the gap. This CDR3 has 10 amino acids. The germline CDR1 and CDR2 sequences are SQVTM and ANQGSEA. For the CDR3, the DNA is TGCAGCGTTGATCGAGTTGAAGCTTTCTTT. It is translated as CSVDRVEAFF.

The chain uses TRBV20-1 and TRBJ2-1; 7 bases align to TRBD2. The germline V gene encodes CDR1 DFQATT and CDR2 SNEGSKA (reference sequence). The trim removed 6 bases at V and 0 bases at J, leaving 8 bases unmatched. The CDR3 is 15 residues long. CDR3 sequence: CSARHGGSSYNEQFF. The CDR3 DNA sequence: TGCAGTGCCCGACACGGCGGGAGCTCCTACAATGAGCAGTTCTTC.

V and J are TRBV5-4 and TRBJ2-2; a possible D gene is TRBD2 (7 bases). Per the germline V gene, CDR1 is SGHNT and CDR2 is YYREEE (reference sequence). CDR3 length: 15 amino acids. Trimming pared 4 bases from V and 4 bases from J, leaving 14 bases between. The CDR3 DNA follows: TGTGCCAGCAGCCCGGTGGGGGGGCCCACCGGGGAGCTGTTTTTT. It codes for CASSPVGGPTGELFF.

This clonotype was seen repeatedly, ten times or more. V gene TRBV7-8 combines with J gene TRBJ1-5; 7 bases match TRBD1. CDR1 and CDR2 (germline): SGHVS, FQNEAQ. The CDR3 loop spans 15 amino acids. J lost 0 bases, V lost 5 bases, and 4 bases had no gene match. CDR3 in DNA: TGTGCCAGCAGCACCCGACAGGGTAGCAATCAGCCCCAGCATTTT. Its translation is CASSTRQGSNQPQHF.

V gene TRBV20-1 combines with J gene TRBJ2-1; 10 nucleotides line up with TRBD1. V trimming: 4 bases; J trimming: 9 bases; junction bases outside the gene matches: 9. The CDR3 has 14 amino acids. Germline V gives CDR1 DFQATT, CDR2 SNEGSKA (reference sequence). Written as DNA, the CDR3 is TGCAGTGCTATTCGGGACAGGGGAATGGGTGAGCAGTTCTTC. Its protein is CSAIRDRGMGEQFF.

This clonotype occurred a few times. The CDR3 sequence is CASTPPGVYEQYF. The CDR3 DNA sequence: TGTGCCAGCACCCCCCCGGGAGTCTACGAGCAGTACTTC. The chain recombines TRBV7-2 with TRBJ2-7, with D possibly matching TRBD2 (6 bases). The CDR3 is 13 amino acids. Trimming removed 7 bases from V and 3 bases from J, with 13 bases in between. CDR1 and CDR2 from the germline V gene are SGHTA and FQGNSA.

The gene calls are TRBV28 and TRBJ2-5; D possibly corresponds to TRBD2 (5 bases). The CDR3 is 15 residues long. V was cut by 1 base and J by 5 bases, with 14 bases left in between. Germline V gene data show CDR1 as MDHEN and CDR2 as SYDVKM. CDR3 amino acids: CASSLFVTNPETQYF. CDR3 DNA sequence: TGTGCCAGCAGTTTATTCGTGACTAACCCGGAGACCCAGTACTTC. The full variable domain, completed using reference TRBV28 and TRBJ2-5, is DVKVTQSSRYLVKRTGEKVFLECVQDMDHENMFWYRQDPGLGLRLIYFSYDVKMKEKGDIPEGYSVSREKKERFSLILESASTNQTSMYLCASSLFVTNPETQYFGPGTRLLVL.

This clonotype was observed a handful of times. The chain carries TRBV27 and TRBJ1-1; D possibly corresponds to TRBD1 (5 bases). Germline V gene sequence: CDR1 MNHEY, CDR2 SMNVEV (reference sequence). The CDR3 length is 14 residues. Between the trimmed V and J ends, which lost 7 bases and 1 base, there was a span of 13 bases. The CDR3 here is CASNWGRRNTEAFF. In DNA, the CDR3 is TGTGCCAGCAACTGGGGGAGGCGGAACACTGAAGCTTTCTTT.

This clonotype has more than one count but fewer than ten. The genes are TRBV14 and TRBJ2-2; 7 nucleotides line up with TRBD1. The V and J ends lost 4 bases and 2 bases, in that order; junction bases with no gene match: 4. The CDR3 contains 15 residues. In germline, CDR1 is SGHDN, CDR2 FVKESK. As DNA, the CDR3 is TGTGCCAGCAGCCCCCGGGACAGCAACACCGGGGAGCTGTTTTTT. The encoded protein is CASSPRDSNTGELFF.

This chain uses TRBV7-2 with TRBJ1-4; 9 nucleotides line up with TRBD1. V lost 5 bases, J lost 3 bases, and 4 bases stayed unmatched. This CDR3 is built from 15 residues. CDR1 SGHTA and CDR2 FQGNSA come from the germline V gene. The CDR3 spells CASSPRTGANEKLFF. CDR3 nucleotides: TGTGCCAGCAGCCCTCGGACAGGGGCTAATGAAAAACTGTTTTTT.

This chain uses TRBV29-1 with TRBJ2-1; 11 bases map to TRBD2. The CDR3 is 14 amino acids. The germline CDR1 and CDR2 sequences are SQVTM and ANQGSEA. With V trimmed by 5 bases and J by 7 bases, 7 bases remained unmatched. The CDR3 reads CSVSRLAGKNEQFF. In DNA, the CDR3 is TGCAGCGTTAGCCGACTAGCGGGGAAAAATGAGCAGTTCTTC.

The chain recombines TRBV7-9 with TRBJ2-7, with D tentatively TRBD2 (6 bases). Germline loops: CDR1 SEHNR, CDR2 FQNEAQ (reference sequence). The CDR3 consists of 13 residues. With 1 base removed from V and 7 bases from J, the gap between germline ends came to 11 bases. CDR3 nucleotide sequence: TGTGCCAGCAGCTTAGTACGGGAGAGGGAGCAGTACTTC. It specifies CASSLVREREQYF.

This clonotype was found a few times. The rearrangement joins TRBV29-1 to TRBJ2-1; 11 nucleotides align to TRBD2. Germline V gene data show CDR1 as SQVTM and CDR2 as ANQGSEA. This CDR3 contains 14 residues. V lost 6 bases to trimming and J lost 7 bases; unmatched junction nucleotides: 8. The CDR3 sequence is CSVPLAGAENEQFF. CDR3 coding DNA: TGCAGCGTGCCACTAGCGGGAGCGGAGAATGAGCAGTTCTTC.

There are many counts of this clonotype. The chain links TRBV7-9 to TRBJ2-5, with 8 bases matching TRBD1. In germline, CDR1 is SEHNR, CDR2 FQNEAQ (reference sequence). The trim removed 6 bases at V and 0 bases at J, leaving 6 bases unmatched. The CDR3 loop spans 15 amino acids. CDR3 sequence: CASSPGQDYQETQYF. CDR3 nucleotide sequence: TGTGCCAGCAGTCCGGGACAGGACTACCAAGAGACCCAGTACTTC.

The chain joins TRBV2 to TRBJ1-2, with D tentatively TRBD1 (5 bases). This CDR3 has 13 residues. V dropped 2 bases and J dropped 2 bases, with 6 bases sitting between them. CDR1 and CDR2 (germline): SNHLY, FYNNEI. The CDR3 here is CASSERGNYGYTF. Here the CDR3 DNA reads TGTGCCAGCAGTGAAAGGGGAAACTATGGCTACACCTTC.

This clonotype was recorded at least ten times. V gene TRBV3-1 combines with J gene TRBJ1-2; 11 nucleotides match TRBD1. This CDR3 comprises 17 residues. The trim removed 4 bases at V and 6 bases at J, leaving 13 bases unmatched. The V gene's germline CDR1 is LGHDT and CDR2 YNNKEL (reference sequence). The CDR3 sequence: CASSLQGQGAQEHGYTF. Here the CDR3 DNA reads TGTGCCAGCAGCCTTCAAGGACAGGGGGCGCAGGAGCATGGCTACACCTTC.

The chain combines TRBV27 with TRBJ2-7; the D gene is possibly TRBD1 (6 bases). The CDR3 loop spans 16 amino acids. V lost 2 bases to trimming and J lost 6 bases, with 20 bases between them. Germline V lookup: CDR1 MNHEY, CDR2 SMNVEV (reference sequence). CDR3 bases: TGTGCCAGCAGTTTAGCCAGGGGTAGCGAGATCGTCGAGCAGTACTTC. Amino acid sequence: CASSLARGSEIVEQYF.

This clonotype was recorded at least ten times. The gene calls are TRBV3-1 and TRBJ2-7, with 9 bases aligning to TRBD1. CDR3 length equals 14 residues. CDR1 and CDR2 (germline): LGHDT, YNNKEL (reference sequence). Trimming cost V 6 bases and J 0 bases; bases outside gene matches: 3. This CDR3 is CASRRDRVSYEQYF. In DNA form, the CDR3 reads TGTGCCAGCAGGCGGGACAGGGTCTCCTACGAGCAGTACTTC.